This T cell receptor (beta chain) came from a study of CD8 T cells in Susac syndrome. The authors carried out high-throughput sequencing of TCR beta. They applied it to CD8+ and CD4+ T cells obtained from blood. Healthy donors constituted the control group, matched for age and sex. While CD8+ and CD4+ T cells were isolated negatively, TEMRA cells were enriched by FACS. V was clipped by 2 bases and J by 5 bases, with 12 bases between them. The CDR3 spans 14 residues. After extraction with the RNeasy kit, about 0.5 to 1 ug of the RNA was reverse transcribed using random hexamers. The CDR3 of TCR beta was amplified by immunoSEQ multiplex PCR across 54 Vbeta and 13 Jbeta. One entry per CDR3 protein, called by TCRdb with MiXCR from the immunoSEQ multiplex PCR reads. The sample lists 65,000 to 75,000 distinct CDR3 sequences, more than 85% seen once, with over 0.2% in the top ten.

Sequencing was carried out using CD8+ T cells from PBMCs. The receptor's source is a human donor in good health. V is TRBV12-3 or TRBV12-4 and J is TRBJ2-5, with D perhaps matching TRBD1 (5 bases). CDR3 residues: CASSLRKPGETQYF. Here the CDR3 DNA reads TGTGCCAGCAGTTTAAGGAAGCCAGGGGAGACCCAGTACTTC.